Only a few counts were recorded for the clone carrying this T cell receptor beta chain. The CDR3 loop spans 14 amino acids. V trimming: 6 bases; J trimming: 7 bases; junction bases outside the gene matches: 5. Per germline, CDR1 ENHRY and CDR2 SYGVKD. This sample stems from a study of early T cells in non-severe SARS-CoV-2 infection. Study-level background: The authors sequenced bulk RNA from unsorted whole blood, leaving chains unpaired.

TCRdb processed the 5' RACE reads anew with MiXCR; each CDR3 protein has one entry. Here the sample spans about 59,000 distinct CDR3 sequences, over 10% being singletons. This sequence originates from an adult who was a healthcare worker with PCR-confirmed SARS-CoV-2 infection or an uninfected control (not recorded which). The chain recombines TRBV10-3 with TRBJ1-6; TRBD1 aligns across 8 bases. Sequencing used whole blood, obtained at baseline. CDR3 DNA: TGTGCCATCAGGAGGACAGGGACGAATTCACCCCTCCACTTT. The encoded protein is CAIRRTGTNSPLHF.